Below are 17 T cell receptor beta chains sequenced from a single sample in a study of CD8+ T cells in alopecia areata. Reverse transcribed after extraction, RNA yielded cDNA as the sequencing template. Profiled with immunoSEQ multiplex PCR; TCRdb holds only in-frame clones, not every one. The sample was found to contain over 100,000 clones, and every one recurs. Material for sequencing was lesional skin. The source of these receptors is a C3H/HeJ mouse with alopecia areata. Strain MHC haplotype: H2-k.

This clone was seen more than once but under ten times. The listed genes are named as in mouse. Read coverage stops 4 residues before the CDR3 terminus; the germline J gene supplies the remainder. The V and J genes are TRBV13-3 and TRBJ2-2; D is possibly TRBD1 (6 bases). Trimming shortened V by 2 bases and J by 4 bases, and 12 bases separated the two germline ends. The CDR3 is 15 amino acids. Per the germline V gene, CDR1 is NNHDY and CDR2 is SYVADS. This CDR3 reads CASSEGRGGTGQLYF. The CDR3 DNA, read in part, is TGTGCCAGCAGTGAGGGCAGGGGAGGCACCGGG. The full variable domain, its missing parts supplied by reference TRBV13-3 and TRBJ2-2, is EAAVTQSPRSKVAVTGGKVTLSCHQTNNHDYMYWYRQDTGHGLRLIHYSYVADSTEKGDIPDGYKASRPSQENFSLILELASLSQTAVYFCASSEGRGGTGQLYFGEGSKLTVL.

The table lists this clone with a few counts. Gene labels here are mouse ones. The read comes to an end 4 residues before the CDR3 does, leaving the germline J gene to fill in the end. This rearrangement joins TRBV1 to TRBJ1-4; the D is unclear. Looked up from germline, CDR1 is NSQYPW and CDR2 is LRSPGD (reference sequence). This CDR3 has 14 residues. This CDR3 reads CTCSANVGSERLFF. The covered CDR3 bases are TGCACCTGCAGTGCTAACGTGGGTAGCGAA.

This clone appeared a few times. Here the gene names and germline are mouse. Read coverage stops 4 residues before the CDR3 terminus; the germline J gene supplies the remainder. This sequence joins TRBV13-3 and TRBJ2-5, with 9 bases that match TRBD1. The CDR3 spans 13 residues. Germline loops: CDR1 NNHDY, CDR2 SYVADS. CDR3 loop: CASSYRGRDTQYF. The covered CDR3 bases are TGTGCCAGCAGTTACAGGGGGCGCGAC.

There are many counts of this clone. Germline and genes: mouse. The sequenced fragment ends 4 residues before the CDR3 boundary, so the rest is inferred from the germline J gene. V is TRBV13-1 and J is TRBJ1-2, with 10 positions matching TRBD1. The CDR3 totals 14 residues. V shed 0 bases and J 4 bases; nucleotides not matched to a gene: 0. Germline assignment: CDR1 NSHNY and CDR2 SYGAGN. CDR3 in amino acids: CASSDGDRGSDYTF. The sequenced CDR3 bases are TGTGCCAGCAGTGATGGGGACAGGGGCTCC.

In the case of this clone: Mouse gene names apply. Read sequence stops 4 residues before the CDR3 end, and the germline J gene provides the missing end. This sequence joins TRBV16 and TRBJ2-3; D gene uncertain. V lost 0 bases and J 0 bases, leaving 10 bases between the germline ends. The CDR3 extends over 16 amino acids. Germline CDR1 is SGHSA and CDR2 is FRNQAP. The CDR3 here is CASSLDRADSAETLYF. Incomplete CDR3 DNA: TGTGCAAGCAGCTTAGATCGAGCAGATAGTGCAGAA.

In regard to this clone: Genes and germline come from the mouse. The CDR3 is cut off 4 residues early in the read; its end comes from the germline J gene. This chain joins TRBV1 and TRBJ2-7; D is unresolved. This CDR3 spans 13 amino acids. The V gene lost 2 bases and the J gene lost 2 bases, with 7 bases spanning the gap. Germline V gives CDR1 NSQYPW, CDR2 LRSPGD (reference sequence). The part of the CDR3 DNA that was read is TGCACCTGCAGTGCAACACAAACCTAT. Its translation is CTCSATQTY. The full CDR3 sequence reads CTCSATQTYEQYF.

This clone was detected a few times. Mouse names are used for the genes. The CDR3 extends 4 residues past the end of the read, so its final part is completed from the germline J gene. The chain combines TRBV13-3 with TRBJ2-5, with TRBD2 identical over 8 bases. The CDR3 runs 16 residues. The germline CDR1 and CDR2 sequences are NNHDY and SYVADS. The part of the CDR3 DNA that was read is TGTGCCAGCAGTGATGCAGTGGGGGGGTTTGGGGAC. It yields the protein CASSDAVGGFGD. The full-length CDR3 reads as CASSDAVGGFGDTQYF.

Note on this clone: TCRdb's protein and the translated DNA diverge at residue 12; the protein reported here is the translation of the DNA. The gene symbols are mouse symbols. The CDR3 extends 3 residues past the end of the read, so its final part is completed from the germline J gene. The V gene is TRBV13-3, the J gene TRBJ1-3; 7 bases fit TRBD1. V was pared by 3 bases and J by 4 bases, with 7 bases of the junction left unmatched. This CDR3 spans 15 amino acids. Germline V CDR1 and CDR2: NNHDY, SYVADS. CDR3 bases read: TGTGCCAGCAGTGCTTGGGACAGTTCAGGAAATACG. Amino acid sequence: CASSAWDSSGNT. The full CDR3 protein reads CASSAWDSSGNTLYF.

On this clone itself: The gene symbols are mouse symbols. CDR3 protein: CASSSRQKNTEVFF. Partial CDR3 DNA: TGTGCCAGCAGTTCCCGCCAGAAGAACACA. The chain joins TRBV19 to TRBJ1-1; D is unclear. The read terminates 4 residues before the CDR3 end, so the remaining end is supplied by the germline J gene. The CDR3 extends over 14 amino acids. The V end was cut by 4 bases, the J end by 0 bases, with 10 bases between. The V gene's germline CDR1 is FNHDT and CDR2 SITEND (reference sequence).

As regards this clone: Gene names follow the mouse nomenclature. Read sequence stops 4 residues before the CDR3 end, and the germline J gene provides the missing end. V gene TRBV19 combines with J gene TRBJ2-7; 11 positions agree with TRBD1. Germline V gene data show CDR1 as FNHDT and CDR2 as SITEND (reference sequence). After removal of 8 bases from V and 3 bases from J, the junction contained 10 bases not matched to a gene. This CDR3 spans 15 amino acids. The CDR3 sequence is CASTTAGTGGYEQYF. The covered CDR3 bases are TGTGCCAGTACCACGGCAGGGACAGGGGGCTAT.

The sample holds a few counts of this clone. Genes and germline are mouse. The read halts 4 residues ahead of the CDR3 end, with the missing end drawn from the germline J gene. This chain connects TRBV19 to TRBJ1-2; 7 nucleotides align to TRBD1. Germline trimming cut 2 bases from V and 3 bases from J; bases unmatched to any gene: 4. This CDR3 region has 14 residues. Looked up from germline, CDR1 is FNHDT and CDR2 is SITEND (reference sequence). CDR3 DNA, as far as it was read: TGTGCCAGCAGTATTACAGGGGAAGACTCC. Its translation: CASSITGEDS. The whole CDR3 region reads CASSITGEDSDYTF.

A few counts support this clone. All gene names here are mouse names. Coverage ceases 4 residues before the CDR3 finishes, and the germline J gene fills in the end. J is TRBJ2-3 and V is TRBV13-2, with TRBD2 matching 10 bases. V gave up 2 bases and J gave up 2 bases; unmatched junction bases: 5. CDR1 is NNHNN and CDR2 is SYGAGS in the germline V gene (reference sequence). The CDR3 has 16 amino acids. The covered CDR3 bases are TGTGCCAGCGGTGAGACTGGGGGGCCCATTGCAGAA. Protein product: CASGETGGPIAE. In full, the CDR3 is CASGETGGPIAETLYF.

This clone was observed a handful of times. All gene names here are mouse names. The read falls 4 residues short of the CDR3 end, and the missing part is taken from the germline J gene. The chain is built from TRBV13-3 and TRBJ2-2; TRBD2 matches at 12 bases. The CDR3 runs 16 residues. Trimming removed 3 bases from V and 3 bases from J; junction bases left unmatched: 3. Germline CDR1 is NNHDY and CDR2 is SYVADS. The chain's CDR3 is CASSGLGGPHTGQLYF. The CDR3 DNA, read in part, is TGTGCCAGCAGTGGACTGGGGGGGCCCCACACCGGG.

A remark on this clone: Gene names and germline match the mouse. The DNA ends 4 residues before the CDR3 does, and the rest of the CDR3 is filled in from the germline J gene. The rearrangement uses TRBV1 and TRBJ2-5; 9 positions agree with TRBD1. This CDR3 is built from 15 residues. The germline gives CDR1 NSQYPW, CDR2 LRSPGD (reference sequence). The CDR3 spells CTCSAEVGQGDTQYF. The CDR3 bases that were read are TGCACCTGCAGTGCAGAAGTGGGACAGGGAGAC.

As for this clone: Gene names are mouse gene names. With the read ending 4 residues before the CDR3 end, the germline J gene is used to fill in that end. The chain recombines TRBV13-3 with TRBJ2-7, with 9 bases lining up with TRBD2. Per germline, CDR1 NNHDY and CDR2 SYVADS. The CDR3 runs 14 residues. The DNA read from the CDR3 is TGTGCCAGCAGGAATGGGACTGGGCAGTAT. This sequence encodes CASRNGTGQY. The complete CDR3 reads CASRNGTGQYEQYF.

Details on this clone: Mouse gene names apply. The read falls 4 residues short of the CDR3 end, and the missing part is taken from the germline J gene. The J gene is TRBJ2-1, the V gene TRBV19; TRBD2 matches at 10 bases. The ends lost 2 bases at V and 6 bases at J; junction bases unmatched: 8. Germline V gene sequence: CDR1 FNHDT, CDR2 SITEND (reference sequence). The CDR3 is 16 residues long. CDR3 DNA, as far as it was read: TGTGCCAGCAGTATTCTCTGGGGGGGCGCGGGTGCT. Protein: CASSILWGGAGA. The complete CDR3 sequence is CASSILWGGAGAEQFF.

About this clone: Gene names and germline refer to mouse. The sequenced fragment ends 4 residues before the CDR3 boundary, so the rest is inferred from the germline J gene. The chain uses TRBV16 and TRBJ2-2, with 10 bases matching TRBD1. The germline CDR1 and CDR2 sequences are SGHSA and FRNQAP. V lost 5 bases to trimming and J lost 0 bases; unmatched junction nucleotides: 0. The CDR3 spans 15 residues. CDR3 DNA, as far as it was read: TGTGCAAGCAGCGGACAGGGGGCAAACACCGGG. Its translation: CASSGQGANTG. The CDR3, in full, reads CASSGQGANTGQLYF.